What follows are 21 T cell receptor beta chains derived from one specimen sequenced in a study of T-cell reconstitution after alpha-beta-depleted transplantation in children. Unique molecular identifiers were incorporated during preparation of the TCRbeta library. TCRdb itself ran the PCR reads through MiXCR, one entry per CDR3 protein. This table holds approximately 250,000 distinct CDR3 sequences, 20% to 30% found once. Sequenced here: PBMCs, sampled before TCRalphabeta/CD19-depleted stem cell transplant. The receptor source for this set is a girl aged 2-9 years with Fanconi anemia, due to receive a stem cell transplant.

This clonotype showed up many times. The CDR3 here is CSARVGVSLNYGYTF. The CDR3 DNA reads as TGCAGTGCTAGAGTTGGGGTCTCTCTTAACTATGGCTACACCTTC. V usage is TRBV20-1 and J usage is TRBJ1-2; D is unclear. CDR1 and CDR2 from the germline V gene are DFQATT and SNEGSKA (reference sequence). CDR3 size: 15 residues. Trimming shortened V by 1 base and J by 1 base, and 13 bases separated the two germline ends.

The V call is TRBV21-1, the J call TRBJ2-7; the D segment call TRBD1 is taken from the table without a DNA check. TRBV21-1 counts as a pseudogene. The CDR3 covers 14 residues. The CDR3 coding sequence is TGTGCCACCCCGGATACGCGGAGGGCCTACGAGCAGTACTTC. Amino acids: CATPDTRRAYEQYF.

This clonotype came up a few times. The chain uses TRBV7-2 and TRBJ2-7, with 9 bases that match TRBD2. Germline trimming cut 3 bases from V and 0 bases from J; bases unmatched to any gene: 6. The CDR3 totals 16 residues. Germline CDR1 and CDR2: SGHTA and FQGNSA. CDR3 amino acids: CASSFRAGGTSYEQYF. The CDR3 region has the DNA TGTGCCAGCAGCTTCAGAGCGGGGGGAACCTCCTACGAGCAGTACTTC.

J is TRBJ2-5 and V is TRBV9; D call uncertain. V was clipped by 4 bases and J by 5 bases, with 12 bases between them. The CDR3 runs to 13 residues. Germline CDR1 and CDR2: SGDLS and YYNGEE. CDR3 loop: CASSPLNRETQYF. CDR3 coding DNA: TGTGCCAGCAGCCCCTTGAACCGGGAGACCCAGTACTTC.

This clonotype was seen ten or more times. V is TRBV20-1 and J is TRBJ2-1; 9 nucleotides align to TRBD2. Germline V gene data show CDR1 as DFQATT and CDR2 as SNEGSKA (reference sequence). The CDR3 is 17 residues long. V shed 1 base, J shed 3 bases, and the junction held 10 bases outside the gene matches. This chain's CDR3 is CSARVYRLAGRYNEQFF. CDR3 sequence (DNA): TGCAGTGCTAGAGTTTATAGGCTAGCGGGGCGCTACAATGAGCAGTTCTTC.

This clonotype was recorded at least ten times. This rearrangement joins TRBV6-4 to TRBJ2-1; 8 nucleotides line up with TRBD2. The germline V gene encodes CDR1 MRHNA and CDR2 SNTAGT. J gave up 5 bases and V 2 bases, and 8 bases lay outside the gene matches. The CDR3 length is 16 residues. The CDR3 loop is CASSDGASGPNNEQFF. CDR3 coding DNA: TGTGCCAGCAGTGACGGGGCTAGCGGGCCAAACAATGAGCAGTTCTTC.

Only a few counts were recorded for this clonotype. The chain carries TRBV20-1 and TRBJ2-7; D is possibly TRBD2 (5 bases). The CDR3 loop spans 12 amino acids. V lost 3 bases to trimming and J lost 2 bases, with 8 bases between them. Germline-derived CDR1 and CDR2 are DFQATT and SNEGSKA (reference sequence). CDR3 region: CSARDLTYEQYF. The CDR3 DNA sequence: TGCAGTGCTAGGGACTTGACCTACGAGCAGTACTTC.

This clonotype was seen many times. The rearrangement links TRBV6-5 to TRBJ2-3; TRBD2 agrees at 10 bases. In germline, CDR1 is MNHEY, CDR2 SVGAGI. The CDR3 is 17 residues long. Trimming removed 2 bases from V and 1 base from J; junction bases left unmatched: 6. Here the CDR3 DNA reads TGTGCCAGCAGTTACGCGGGACTAGCGTTGCGCACAGATACGCAGTATTTT. It yields the protein CASSYAGLALRTDTQYF.

This clonotype was counted a few times. The V and J genes are TRBV11-2 and TRBJ2-1; no clear D. Germline V gene lookup returns CDR1 SGHAT and CDR2 FQNNGV. CDR3 length equals 13 residues. Trimming took 1 base from V and 6 from J, leaving 7 bases between them. CDR3 DNA sequence: TGTGCCAGCAGCTTAGTATACACCAATGAGCAGTTCTTC. Translating it yields CASSLVYTNEQFF.

The sample holds many counts of this clonotype. V gene TRBV29-1 combines with J gene TRBJ1-3; 10 nucleotides line up with TRBD1. Germline V gene lookup returns CDR1 SQVTM and CDR2 ANQGSEA. The CDR3 covers 14 residues. V lost 4 bases, J lost 1 base, and 1 base stayed unmatched. DNA for the CDR3: TGCAGCGTTGGACAGGGGGCATCTGGAAACACCATATATTTT. This codes for CSVGQGASGNTIYF. Using reference TRBV29-1 and TRBJ1-3 for the parts outside the CDR3, the full variable domain is SAVISQKPSRDICQRGTSLTIQCQVDSQVTMMFWYRQQPGQSLTLIATANQGSEATYESGFVIDKFPISRPNLTFSTLTVSNMSPEDSSIYLCSVGQGASGNTIYFGEGSWLTVV.

The chain couples TRBV11-2 to TRBJ2-7, with 9 bases identical to TRBD1. The CDR3 is 14 residues long. Unmatched junction bases numbered 8, after V lost 0 bases and J lost 11 bases. CDR1 SGHAT and CDR2 FQNNGV come from the germline V gene. CDR3 sequence reads: CASSLDRNTGGEYF. CDR3 nucleotides: TGTGCCAGCAGCTTAGATCGGAACACAGGGGGCGAGTACTTC.

This clonotype was observed many times. The chain uses TRBV29-1 and TRBJ2-1; the D gene could be TRBD1 or TRBD2 (5 bases each). The CDR3 has 12 amino acids. Germline loops: CDR1 SQVTM, CDR2 ANQGSEA. The V gene lost 4 bases and the J gene lost 7 bases, with 11 bases spanning the gap. The CDR3 nucleotides are TGCAGCGTTGTTCGGGGCCGGAATGAGCAGTTCTTC. It encodes CSVVRGRNEQFF.

This clonotype came up many times. The chain is built from TRBV6-2 or TRBV6-3 and TRBJ2-7; 10 bases fit TRBD2. The V and J ends lost 5 bases and 2 bases, in that order; junction bases with no gene match: 6. CDR1 and CDR2 (germline): MNHEY, SVGEGT. This CDR3 spans 15 amino acids. CDR3 nucleotide sequence: TGTGCCAGCAGTCAAGATCTAGCGGGGGCCTACGAGCAGTACTTC. Translated, it gives CASSQDLAGAYEQYF.

About this clonotype: A read error is likely, as this CDR3 ends without the conserved phenylalanine or tryptophan. The chain is built from TRBV12-3 or TRBV12-4 and TRBJ2-1, with 7 bases aligning to TRBD2. CDR3 length: 12 amino acids. The V and J ends lost 5 bases and 13 bases, in that order; junction bases with no gene match: 8. The CDR3 DNA sequence: TGTGCCAGCAGTCTCCAGACTAGCTTTCAGTTCTCC. Translated, it gives CASSLQTSFQFS.

V is TRBV28 and J is TRBJ1-6; tentative D call: TRBD1 (5 bases). Germline CDR1 MDHEN, CDR2 SYDVKM. The CDR3 covers 17 residues. V lost 1 base, J lost 5 bases, and 15 bases lay in between. The CDR3 protein is CASSLYGIGAHNSPLHF. The DNA for the CDR3 is TGTGCCAGCAGTTTATATGGTATCGGGGCCCATAATTCACCCCTCCACTTT.

The chain combines TRBV5-1 with TRBJ2-2; either TRBD1 or TRBD2 may fit D (5 bases each). The V and J ends lost 3 bases and 9 bases respectively, with 18 bases between them. The CDR3 totals 15 residues. Germline V CDR1 and CDR2: SGHRS, YFSETQ. CDR3 region: CASSSDSGGRRELFF. In nucleotides, the CDR3 is TGCGCCAGCAGCTCCGACTCTGGGGGTCGGCGGGAGCTGTTTTTT.

This clonotype has more than one count but fewer than ten. This chain connects TRBV29-1 to TRBJ2-7; 14 bases map to TRBD2. Trimming cost V 3 bases and J 4 bases; bases outside gene matches: 8. Germline loops: CDR1 SQVTM, CDR2 ANQGSEA. The CDR3 loop spans 16 amino acids. The CDR3 nucleotides are TGCAGCGTTGATGGCGGGACTAGCGGGAGCTCGTACGAGCAGTACTTC. Protein sequence: CSVDGGTSGSSYEQYF.

This clonotype occurred many times. This chain uses TRBV12-3 or TRBV12-4 with TRBJ2-7; TRBD1 might be the D (5 bases). The CDR3 is 12 amino acids. V dropped 5 bases and J dropped 2 bases, with 7 bases sitting between them. The DNA for the CDR3 is TGTGCCAGCAGTGACAGTACCTACGAGCAGTACTTC. This encodes CASSDSTYEQYF.

There are many counts of this clonotype. The rearrangement joins TRBV12-3 or TRBV12-4 to TRBJ2-7; 8 nucleotides match TRBD2. The CDR3 contains 14 residues. V trimming: 5 bases; J trimming: 2 bases; junction bases outside the gene matches: 5. The CDR3 spells CASSPSGGPYEQYF. The CDR3, as DNA: TGTGCCAGCAGTCCGTCGGGGGGGCCCTACGAGCAGTACTTC.

V usage is TRBV20-1 and J usage is TRBJ2-5; D call uncertain. Trimming stripped 2 bases from V and 5 bases from J, with 15 bases between. Germline CDR1 is DFQATT and CDR2 is SNEGSKA (reference sequence). CDR3 length: 14 residues. CDR3 coding DNA: TGCAGTGCTAGATATTCACCTCAACGGGAGACCCAGTACTTC. This gives the protein CSARYSPQRETQYF.

Ten or more counts support this clonotype. V gene TRBV20-1 combines with J gene TRBJ2-7, with no clear D. Germline loops: CDR1 DFQATT, CDR2 SNEGSKA (reference sequence). The CDR3 spans 15 residues. V was clipped by 5 bases and J by 3 bases, with 20 bases between them. In DNA, the CDR3 is TGCAGTGCTCTAGATGACATTCTTCCTTACTACGAGCAGTACTTC. This encodes CSALDDILPYYEQYF.